The clone carrying this TCR beta chain was recorded once. No antigen is known for it. Gene names and germline refer to mouse. This specimen belongs to a study of tissue T cells after allogeneic stem cell transplantation. Sequencing of TCRbeta CDR3 at survey depth gave sequences and template counts. Profiling relied on immunoSEQ multiplex PCR, and the TCRdb table lists in-frame clones only, not all of them. Among roughly 45,000 clones listed, approximately 73% were seen once. Study-wide results and limits: Blood and spleen captured only part of the tissue TCR repertoire. The study did not identify alloreactive or antigen-specific tissue TCRs, and some clones might be persisting host cells. Shared clones across patients were few; motif clustering revealed tissue-specific shared signatures.

The clonotype was recovered from a pool of C57BL/6 mice in good health. Input material: sorted cells pooled from one or two spleens.

CDR3 residues: CASSPGQGNTEVFF. CDR3 DNA (partial): TGTGCCAGCAGCCCGGGACAGGGCAACACAGAAGTCTTC. The chain uses TRBV2 and TRBJ1-1; TRBD1 matches 9 bases. The read finishes 1 residue shy of the CDR3 end, and the germline J gene is used to complete it. Germline values: CDR1 LGHNA, CDR2 YSYQKL. V was pared by 4 bases and J by 2 bases, with 2 bases of the junction left unmatched. This CDR3 comprises 14 residues.